This paragraph covers one T cell receptor (beta chain) sequence. Its antigen target is currently unknown. Base qualities were left out, and no much larger clone turns up one base away. Based on the germline V gene (reference sequence), the CDR1 and CDR2 sequences are SEHNR and FQNEAQ. V lost 3 bases and J lost 0 bases; the stretch between them is 12 bases long. From the cysteine up to the phenylalanine, the CDR3 has a length of 16 residues. The sequence is cut down to CDR3 DNA, 48 bases in frame from base 1. This sample is part of a study of blood T cell repertoires in COVID-19 (TCRdb year 2020). Concerning the study at large: Samples covering the acute and convalescent phases of COVID-19 were provided by collaborators in the United States, Italy and Spain. Nearly every sample came with metadata listing a de-identified subject ID, COVID-19 status, age in years and sex. Where available, HLA class I and class II types were obtained from metadata supplied by the sample provider rather than from assay-based typing. Subjects who had been exposed to COVID-19, were actively infected with it, or had recovered from it provided the deeply sampled blood TCRbeta repertoires that made up the dataset. The repertoires were released in a freely available public database meant as a resource for research on the immune response to SARS-CoV-2. The samples were drawn from two sources: the first 160 participants of the ongoing ImmuneRACE study, and 950 to 1,500 subjects contributed by 6 global collaborators. The prospective study material was composed of cDNA or gDNA derived from T cells, B-cell-depleted T cells, or PBMCs.

TCRbeta CDR3 regions were amplified from genomic DNA by means of the immunoSEQ Assay, a bias-controlled multiplex PCR. From the authors' description of their analysis: Within the assay, amplification of reference gene primers was used to estimate how many nucleated cells each sample contained. Sequence reads were collapsed and filtered to measure the absolute abundance of every unique TCRbeta CDR3 rearrangement. For each sample, productive Simpson clonality was calculated as the square root of Simpson's diversity index over productive rearrangements. As stored in TCRdb, this immuneACCESS dataset retains in-frame rearrangements with V and J assigned. A fraction of the clones does not appear; measured against another copy, unresolved V genes explain less than half of the discrepancy, and the remainder lacks a known reason. V, J and clone size are those of that table, while D and trimming were read from the DNA. The table for this sample lists fewer than 250,000 clones; about 82% of them were counted only once. The ten largest clones capture approximately 2.1% of the sample.

Participants in the prospective study were enrolled through a virtual design, were aged roughly 18 to 90 years, and lived in fewer than 30 United States geographic areas. In the prospective study, cohorts were assigned on the basis of participant-reported clinical history obtained from a screening survey and a study questionnaire. Recovered participants in ImmuneRACE Cohort 3 were defined by two consecutive negative NP/OP PCR tests, clearance by a healthcare professional, or resolution of symptoms. In the prospective study, mobile phlebotomists collected whole blood, serum and a nasopharyngeal or oropharyngeal swab from each participant. Participants in the prospective study had the option to provide additional blood draws and questionnaires over a roughly two-month period. Before DNA extraction, prospective study blood samples were shipped either frozen or at room temperature. Summary of the overall study and its limitations: The quantity of clinical and demographic metadata differed by source and by participant and was supplied without curation.

The rearrangement joined TRBV7-9 to TRBJ1-5; TRBD1 is perhaps the D gene, given 6 matching bases. This clonotype was sampled from a woman aged 45-59 years who had recovered from COVID-19. The sample comprised PBMCs or T cells enriched from blood (not recorded which). The CDR3 protein is CASSFGAGDSNQPQHF. Here is the DNA: TGTGCCAGCAGCTTCGGGGCAGGGGATAGCAATCAGCCCCAGCATTTT.